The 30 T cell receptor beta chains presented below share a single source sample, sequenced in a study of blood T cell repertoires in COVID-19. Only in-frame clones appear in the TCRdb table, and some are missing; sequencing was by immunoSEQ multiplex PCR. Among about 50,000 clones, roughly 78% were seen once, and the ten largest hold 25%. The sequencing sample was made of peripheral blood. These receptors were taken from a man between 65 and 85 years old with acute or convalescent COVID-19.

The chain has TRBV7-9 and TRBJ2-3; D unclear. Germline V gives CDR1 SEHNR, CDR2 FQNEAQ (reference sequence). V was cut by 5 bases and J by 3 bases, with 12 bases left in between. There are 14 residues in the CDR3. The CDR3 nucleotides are TGTGCCAGCAGCAACCCCACCCAGACAGATACGCAGTATTTT. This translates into CASSNPTQTDTQYF.

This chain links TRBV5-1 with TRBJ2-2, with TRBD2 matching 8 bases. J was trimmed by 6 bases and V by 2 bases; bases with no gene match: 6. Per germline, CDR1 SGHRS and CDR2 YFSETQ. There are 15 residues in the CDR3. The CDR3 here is CASSFQAGVPGELFF. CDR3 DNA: TGCGCCAGCAGCTTCCAAGCGGGGGTTCCCGGGGAGCTGTTTTTT.

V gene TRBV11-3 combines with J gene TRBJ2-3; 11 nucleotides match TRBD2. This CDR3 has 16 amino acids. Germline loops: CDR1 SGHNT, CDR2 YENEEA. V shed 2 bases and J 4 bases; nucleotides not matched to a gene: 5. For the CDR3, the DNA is TGTGCCAGCAGCTTAACTAGCGGGGGCGTAGCAGATACGCAGTATTTT. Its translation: CASSLTSGGVADTQYF.

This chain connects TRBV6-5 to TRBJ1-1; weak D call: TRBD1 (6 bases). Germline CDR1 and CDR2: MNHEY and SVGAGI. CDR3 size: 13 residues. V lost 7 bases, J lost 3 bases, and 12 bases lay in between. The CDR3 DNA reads TGTGCCAGCATCGAGGGACAACACACTGAAGCTTTCTTT. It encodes CASIEGQHTEAFF.

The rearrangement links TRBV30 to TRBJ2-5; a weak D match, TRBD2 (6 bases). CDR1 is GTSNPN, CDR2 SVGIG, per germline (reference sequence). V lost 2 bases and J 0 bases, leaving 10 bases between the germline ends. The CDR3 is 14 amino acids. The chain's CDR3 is CAWSLTRYQETQYF. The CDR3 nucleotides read TGTGCCTGGAGTCTGACTAGGTACCAAGAGACCCAGTACTTC.

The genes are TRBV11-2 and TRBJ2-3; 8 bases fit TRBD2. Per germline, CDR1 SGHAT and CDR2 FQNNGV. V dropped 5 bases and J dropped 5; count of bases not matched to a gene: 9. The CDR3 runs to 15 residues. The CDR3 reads CASSRAGERGDTQYF. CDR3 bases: TGTGCCAGCAGCCGAGCGGGGGAAAGAGGAGATACGCAGTATTTT.

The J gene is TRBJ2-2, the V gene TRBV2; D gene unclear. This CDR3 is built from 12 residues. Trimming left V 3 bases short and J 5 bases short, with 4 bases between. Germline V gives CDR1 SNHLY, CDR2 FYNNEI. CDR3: CASSDRTGELFF. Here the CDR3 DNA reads TGTGCCAGCAGTGACAGGACCGGGGAGCTGTTTTTT.

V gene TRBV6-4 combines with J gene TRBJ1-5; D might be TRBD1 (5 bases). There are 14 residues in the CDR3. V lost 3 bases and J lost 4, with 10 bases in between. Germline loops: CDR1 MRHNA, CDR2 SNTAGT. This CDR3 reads CASSEDGGNQPQHF. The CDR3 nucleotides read TGTGCCAGCAGTGAGGATGGGGGGAATCAGCCCCAGCATTTT.

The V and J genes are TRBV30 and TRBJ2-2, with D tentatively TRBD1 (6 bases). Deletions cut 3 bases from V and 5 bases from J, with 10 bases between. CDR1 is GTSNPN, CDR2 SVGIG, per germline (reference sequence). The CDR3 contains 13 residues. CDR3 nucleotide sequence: TGTGCCTGGAGGTTCAGGGGTACCGGGGAGCTGTTTTTT. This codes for CAWRFRGTGELFF.

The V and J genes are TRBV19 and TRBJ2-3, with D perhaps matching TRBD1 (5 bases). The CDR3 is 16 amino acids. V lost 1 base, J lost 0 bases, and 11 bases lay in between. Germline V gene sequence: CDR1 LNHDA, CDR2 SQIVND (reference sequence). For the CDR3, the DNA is TGTGCCAGTAGTATAGGTAGGACACTTAGCACAGATACGCAGTATTTT. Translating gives CASSIGRTLSTDTQYF.

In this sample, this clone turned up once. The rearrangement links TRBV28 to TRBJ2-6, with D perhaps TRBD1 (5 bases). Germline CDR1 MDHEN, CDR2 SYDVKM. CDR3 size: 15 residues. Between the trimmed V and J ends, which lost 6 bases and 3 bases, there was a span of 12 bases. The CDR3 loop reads CASSLDTDGANVLTF. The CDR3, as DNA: TGTGCCAGCAGCTTGGACACCGATGGGGCCAACGTCCTGACTTTC.

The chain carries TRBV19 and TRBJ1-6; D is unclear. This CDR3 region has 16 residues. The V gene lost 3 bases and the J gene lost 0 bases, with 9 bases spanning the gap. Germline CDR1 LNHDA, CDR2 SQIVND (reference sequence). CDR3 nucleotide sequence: TGTGCCAGTAGTATGAGGGAGAGCTCCTATAATTCACCCCTCCACTTT. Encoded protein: CASSMRESSYNSPLHF.

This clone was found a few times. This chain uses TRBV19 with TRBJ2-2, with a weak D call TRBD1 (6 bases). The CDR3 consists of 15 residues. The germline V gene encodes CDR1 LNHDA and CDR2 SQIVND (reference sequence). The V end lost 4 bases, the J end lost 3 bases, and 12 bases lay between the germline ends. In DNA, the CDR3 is TGTGCCAGTAGTAACCCAGGGGTAGACACCGGGGAGCTGTTTTTT. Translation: CASSNPGVDTGELFF.

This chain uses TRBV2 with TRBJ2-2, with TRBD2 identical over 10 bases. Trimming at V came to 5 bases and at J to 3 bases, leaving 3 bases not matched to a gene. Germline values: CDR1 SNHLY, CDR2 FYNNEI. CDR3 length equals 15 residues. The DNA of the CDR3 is TGTGCCAGCAGTTGGACTAGCGGAGACACCGGGGAGCTGTTTTTT. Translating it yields CASSWTSGDTGELFF.

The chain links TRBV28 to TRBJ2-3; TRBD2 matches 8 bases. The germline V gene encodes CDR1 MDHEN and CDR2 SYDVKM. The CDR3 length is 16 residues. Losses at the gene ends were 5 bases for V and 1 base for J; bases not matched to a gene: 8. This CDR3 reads CASSRGGTRGTDTQYF. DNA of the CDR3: TGTGCCAGCAGTAGGGGGGGGACTAGGGGCACAGATACGCAGTATTTT.

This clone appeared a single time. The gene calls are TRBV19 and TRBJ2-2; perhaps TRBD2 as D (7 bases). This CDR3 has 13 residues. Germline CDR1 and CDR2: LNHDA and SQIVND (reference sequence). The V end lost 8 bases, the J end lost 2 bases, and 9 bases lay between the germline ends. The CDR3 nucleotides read TGTGCCAGTTCGGGGGGCAACACCGGGGAGCTGTTTTTT. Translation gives CASSGGNTGELFF.

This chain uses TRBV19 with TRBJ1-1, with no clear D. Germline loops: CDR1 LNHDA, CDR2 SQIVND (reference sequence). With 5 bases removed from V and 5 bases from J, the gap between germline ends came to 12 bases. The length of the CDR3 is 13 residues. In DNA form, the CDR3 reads TGTGCCAGTAGTGTGAAGGGAGATACTGAAGCTTTCTTT. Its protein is CASSVKGDTEAFF.

The CDR3 sequence is CASSFKTSPGELFF. In DNA form, the CDR3 reads TGTGCCAGCAGTTTCAAGACTAGCCCCGGGGAGCTGTTTTTT. This chain links TRBV6-5 with TRBJ2-2; TRBD2 matches at 7 bases. The CDR3 runs 14 residues. Trimming at V came to 4 bases and at J to 6 bases, leaving 5 bases not matched to a gene. CDR1 is MNHEY and CDR2 is SVGAGI in the germline V gene.

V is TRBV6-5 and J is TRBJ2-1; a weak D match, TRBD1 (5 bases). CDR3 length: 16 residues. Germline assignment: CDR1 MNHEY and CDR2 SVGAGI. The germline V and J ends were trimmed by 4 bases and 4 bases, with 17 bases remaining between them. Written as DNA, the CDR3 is TGTGCCAGCAGTTCCCCGGACACAAAGGGGTACAATGAGCAGTTCTTC. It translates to CASSSPDTKGYNEQFF.

The DNA of the CDR3 is TGTGCCACCAGGCGAGGGGCGCGGGATGGGAGCCTATGGGGCGCGGGATGGGAAAAACTGTTTTTT. Residues: CATRRGARDGSLWGAGWEKLFF. The chain uses TRBV6-6 and TRBJ1-4, with D perhaps matching TRBD1 (5 bases). CDR3 length: 22 residues. Germline CDR1 and CDR2: MNHNY and SVGAGI (reference sequence). The V gene lost 10 bases and the J gene lost 8 bases, with 44 bases spanning the gap.

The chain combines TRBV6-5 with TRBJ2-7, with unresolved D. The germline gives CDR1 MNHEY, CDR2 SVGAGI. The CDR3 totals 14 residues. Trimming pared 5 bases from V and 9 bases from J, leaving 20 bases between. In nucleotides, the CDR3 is TGTGCCAGCAGTCTGAGTTATGAATCGTCGGTGCAGTACTTC. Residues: CASSLSYESSVQYF.

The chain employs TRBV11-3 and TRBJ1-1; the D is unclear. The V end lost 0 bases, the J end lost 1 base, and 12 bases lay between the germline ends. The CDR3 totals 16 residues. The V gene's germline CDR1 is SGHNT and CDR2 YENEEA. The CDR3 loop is CASSLDGESRNTEAFF. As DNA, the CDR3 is TGTGCCAGCAGCTTAGACGGGGAATCAAGGAACACTGAAGCTTTCTTT.

CDR3 nucleotide sequence: TGCGCCAGCAGCTTCAGGACAGGGAATTACGAGCAGTACTTC. Its translation is CASSFRTGNYEQYF. This sequence joins TRBV5-1 and TRBJ2-7; 8 bases align to TRBD1. The CDR3 is 14 residues long. The trim removed 2 bases at V and 4 bases at J, leaving 5 bases unmatched. The V gene's germline CDR1 is SGHRS and CDR2 YFSETQ.

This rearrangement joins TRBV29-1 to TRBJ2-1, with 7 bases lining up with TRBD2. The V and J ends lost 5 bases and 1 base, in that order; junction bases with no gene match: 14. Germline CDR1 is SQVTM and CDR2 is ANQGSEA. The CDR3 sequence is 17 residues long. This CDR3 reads CSVTLLRSGTSYNEQFF. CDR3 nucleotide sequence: TGCAGCGTTACCCTTTTGAGAAGCGGGACGTCCTACAATGAGCAGTTCTTC.

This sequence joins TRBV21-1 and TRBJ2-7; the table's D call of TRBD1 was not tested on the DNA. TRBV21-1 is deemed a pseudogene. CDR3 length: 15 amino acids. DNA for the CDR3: TGTGCCAGCATCTTTACAGGGGGTCAAACCTACGAGCAGTACTTC. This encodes CASIFTGGQTYEQYF.

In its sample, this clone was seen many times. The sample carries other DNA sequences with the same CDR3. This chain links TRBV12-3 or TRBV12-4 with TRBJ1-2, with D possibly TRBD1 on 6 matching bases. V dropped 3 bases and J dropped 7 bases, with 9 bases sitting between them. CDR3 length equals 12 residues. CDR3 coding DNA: TGTGCCAGCAGTTTGAGCAGGGGTGGCTACACCTTC. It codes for CASSLSRGGYTF.

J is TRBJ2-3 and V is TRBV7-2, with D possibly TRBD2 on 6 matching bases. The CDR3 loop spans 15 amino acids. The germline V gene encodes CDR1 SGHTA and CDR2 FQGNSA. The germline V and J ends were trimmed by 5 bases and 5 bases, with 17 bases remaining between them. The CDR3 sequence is CASSQDRGTRDTQYF. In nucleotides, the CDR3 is TGTGCCAGCAGCCAAGACCGGGGGACCCGAGATACGCAGTATTTT.

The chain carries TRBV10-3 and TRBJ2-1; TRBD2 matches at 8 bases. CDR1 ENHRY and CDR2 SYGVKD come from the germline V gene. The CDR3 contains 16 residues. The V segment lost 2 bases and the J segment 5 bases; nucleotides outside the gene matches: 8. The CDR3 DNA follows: TGTGCCATCAGTGAGAGGGCGGGGGGCGGAGACAATGAGCAGTTCTTC. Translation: CAISERAGGGDNEQFF.

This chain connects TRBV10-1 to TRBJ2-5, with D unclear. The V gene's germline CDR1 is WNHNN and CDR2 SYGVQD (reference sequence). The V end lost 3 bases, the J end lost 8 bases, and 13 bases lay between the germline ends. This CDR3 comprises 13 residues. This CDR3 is CASSDRVKSTQYF. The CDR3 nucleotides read TGCGCCAGCAGTGATCGGGTAAAGAGTACCCAGTACTTC.

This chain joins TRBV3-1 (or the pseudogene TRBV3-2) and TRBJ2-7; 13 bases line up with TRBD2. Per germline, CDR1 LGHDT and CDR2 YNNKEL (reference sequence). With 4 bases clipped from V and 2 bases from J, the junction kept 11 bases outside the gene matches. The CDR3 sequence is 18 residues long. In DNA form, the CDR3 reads TGTGCCAGCAGCCGATCGATCGGACTAGCGGGAGACGCCTACGAGCAGTACTTC. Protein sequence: CASSRSIGLAGDAYEQYF.